These 5 T cell receptor beta chains were all obtained from the same sample, sequenced in a study of blood T cell repertoires in COVID-19. Repertoires were generated with immunoSEQ multiplex PCR, while TCRdb's copy carries only in-frame clones and drops some. The sample has fewer than 350,000 clones, roughly 91% seen once. Sample: PBMCs or T cells enriched from blood (not recorded which). Every receptor here comes from a woman aged 35 to 49 with acute COVID-19.

V and J are TRBV7-2 and TRBJ2-5; tentative D call: TRBD2 (6 bases). The CDR3 totals 13 residues. Trimming took off 7 bases at V and 3 bases at J, with 12 bases between the two ends. From germline, CDR1 is SGHTA and CDR2 FQGNSA. DNA of the CDR3: TGTGCCAGCACAAAGGGACTTAAAGAGACCCAGTACTTC. This encodes CASTKGLKETQYF.

V and J are TRBV11-3 and TRBJ1-2; tentatively, D is TRBD1 (5 bases). This CDR3 spans 14 amino acids. Per germline, CDR1 SGHNT and CDR2 YENEEA. Trimming removed 5 bases at V and 6 bases at J, with 16 bases between. CDR3 bases: TGTGCCAGCAGCCAACCCCCCAGGGCCGATGGCTACACCTTC. Translating gives CASSQPPRADGYTF.

V is TRBV11-2 and J is TRBJ2-1; possibly TRBD2 for D (5 bases). The CDR3 has 15 amino acids. V gave up 1 base and J gave up 6 bases, with 13 bases separating them. Germline V CDR1 and CDR2: SGHAT, FQNNGV. CDR3 amino acids: CASSLVASRFNEQFF. As DNA, the CDR3 is TGTGCCAGCAGCTTAGTGGCTAGCAGGTTCAATGAGCAGTTCTTC.

The CDR3 here is CASNGDSSYNSPLHF. The CDR3 coding sequence is TGTGCCAGTAACGGCGACAGCTCCTATAATTCACCCCTCCACTTT. The V and J genes are TRBV19 and TRBJ1-6; TRBD1 is a possible D gene (5 bases). V dropped 7 bases and J dropped 0 bases, with 10 bases sitting between them. The CDR3 is 15 amino acids. Per the germline V gene, CDR1 is LNHDA and CDR2 is SQIVND (reference sequence).

The V gene is TRBV21-1, the J gene TRBJ2-3; the table's D call TRBD2 went unverified against the DNA. TRBV21-1 is a recognized pseudogene. The CDR3 is 10 residues long. As DNA, the CDR3 is TGTTCAAAACGGCGGGATACGCAGTATTTT. This gives the protein CSKRRDTQYF.